This paragraph covers one T cell receptor (beta chain) sequence. Antigen specificity is unknown. Researchers amplified the TCR beta CDR3 regions from RNA transcripts. Carried out on the TCR CDR3, a first-round RT-PCR used the HTBI primer set. TCRdb reprocessed the multiplex PCR reads with MiXCR, giving one entry per CDR3 protein. Of hundreds of thousands of distinct CDR3 sequences listed, over 40% are singletons. The entry originates in a study of T cells in Graves' hyperthyroidism and ophthalmopathy. Overall study findings and caveats: Within blood appeared most thyroid clonotypes that had expanded above 0.001. From stable hyperthyroidism, ophthalmopathy was set apart by a 13 V-J model.

Trimming pared 6 bases from V and 2 bases from J, leaving 16 bases between. CDR3 length: 15 amino acids. CDR1 and CDR2 (germline): MDHEN, SYDVKM. The V and J genes are TRBV28 and TRBJ2-5; D might be TRBD1 or TRBD2, each matching 5 bases. This receptor was taken from an adult man with Graves' disease, either hyperthyroidism or ophthalmopathy (not recorded which). Input material: peripheral blood or thyroid tissue (not recorded which). The CDR3, as DNA: TGTGCCAGCAGCCAAGGGACGGGCCGTCAAGAGACCCAGTACTTC. Translation gives CASSQGTGRQETQYF.